These 5 T cell receptor beta chains were sequenced from one sample in a study of T-cell reconstitution after alpha-beta-depleted transplantation in children. The authors prepared the TCRbeta library with unique molecular identifiers. TCRdb independently ran MiXCR on the PCR reads; one entry per CDR3 protein. This table has roughly 490,000 distinct CDR3 sequences, over 9.5% appearing once. Material: PBMCs, mostly from graft donor cells, obtained 180 days after TCRalphabeta/CD19-depleted stem cell transplant. The receptors come from a female patient younger than 10 who had a stem cell transplant for aplastic anemia, so the T cells may come from the graft donor.

This chain uses TRBV7-8 with TRBJ1-1, with D unresolved. Trimming took off 5 bases at V and 3 bases at J, with 10 bases between the two ends. The length of the CDR3 is 13 residues. From germline, CDR1 is SGHVS and CDR2 FQNEAQ. CDR3 nucleotides: TGTGCCAGCAGCCGCATTGAGGACACTGAAGCTTTCTTT. This translates into CASSRIEDTEAFF. Full variable domain (rest looked up from reference TRBV7-8 and TRBJ1-1): GAGVSQSPRYKVAKRGQDVALRCDPISGHVSLFWYQQALGQGPEFLTYFQNEAQLDKSGLPSDRFFAERPEGSVSTLKIQRTQQEDSAVYLCASSRIEDTEAFFGQGTRLTVV.

The sample holds a few counts of this clonotype. The CDR3 DNA follows: TGTGCCAGCAGCCTCGACAAGGACAAATTGTCCTACTACGAGCAGTACGTC. It specifies CASSLDKDKLSYYEQYV. The chain is built from TRBV28 and TRBJ2-7, with D possibly matching TRBD1 (5 bases). The germline V gene encodes CDR1 MDHEN and CDR2 SYDVKM. The CDR3 is 17 amino acids. V shed 6 bases and J shed 3 bases, with 24 bases lying between them.

The table lists this clonotype with a count of one. The chain links TRBV5-1 to TRBJ1-1; a weak D match, TRBD1 (6 bases). In germline, CDR1 is SGHRS, CDR2 YFSETQ. This CDR3 is 15 amino acids long. Trimming shortened V by 0 bases and J by 6 bases, and 15 bases separated the two germline ends. CDR3 DNA: TGCGCCAGCAGCTTGGGGGAAAACAGGGTTTCTGAAGCTTTCTTT. This sequence encodes CASSLGENRVSEAFF.

This clonotype was seen at least ten times. The chain recombines TRBV12-3 or TRBV12-4 with TRBJ1-2; tentative D call: TRBD1 (5 bases). The CDR3 has 13 amino acids. Deletions cut 3 bases from V and 4 bases from J, with 9 bases between. CDR3 sequence reads: CASSFTQGYGYTF. The DNA of the CDR3 is TGTGCCAGCAGTTTCACGCAGGGCTATGGCTACACCTTC.

The rearrangement links TRBV12-3 or TRBV12-4 to TRBJ1-1; 7 bases line up with TRBD1. Trimming took 5 bases from V and 5 from J; bases not matched to a gene: 5. CDR3 size: 13 residues. The CDR3 nucleotides are TGTGCCAGCAGTGTGACAGGGTGGACTGAAGCTTTCTTT. Protein sequence: CASSVTGWTEAFF.